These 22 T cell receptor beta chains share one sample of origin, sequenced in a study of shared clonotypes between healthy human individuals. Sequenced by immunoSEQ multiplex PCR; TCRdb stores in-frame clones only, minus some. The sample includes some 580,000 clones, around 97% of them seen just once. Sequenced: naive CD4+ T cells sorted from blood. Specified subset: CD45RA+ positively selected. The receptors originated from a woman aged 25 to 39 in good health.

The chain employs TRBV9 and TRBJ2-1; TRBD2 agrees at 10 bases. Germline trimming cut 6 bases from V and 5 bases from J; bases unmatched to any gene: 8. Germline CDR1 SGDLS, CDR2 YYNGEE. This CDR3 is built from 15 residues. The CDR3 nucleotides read TGTGCCAGCACCTTACTAGCGGGGACCCACAATGAGCAGTTCTTC. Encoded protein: CASTLLAGTHNEQFF.

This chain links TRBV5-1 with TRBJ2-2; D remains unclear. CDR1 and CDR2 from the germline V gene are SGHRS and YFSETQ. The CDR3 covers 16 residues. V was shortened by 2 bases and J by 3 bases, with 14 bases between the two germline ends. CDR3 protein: CASSLSFRGDTGELFF. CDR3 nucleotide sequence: TGCGCCAGCAGCTTAAGTTTTCGTGGGGACACCGGGGAGCTGTTTTTT.

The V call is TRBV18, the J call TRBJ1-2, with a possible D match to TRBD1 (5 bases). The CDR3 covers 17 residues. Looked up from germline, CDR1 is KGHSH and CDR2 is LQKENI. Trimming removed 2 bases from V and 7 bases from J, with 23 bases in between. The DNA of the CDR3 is TGTGCCAGCTCACCATCCCCCTCGGGGGGGTCCTCTTCTGGCTACACCTTC. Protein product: CASSPSPSGGSSSGYTF.

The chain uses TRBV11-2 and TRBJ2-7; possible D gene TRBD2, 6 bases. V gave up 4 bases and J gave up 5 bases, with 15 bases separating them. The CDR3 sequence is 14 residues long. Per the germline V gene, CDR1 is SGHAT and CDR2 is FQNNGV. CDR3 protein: CASSSNSGLNEQYF. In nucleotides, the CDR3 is TGTGCCAGCAGCTCAAATAGCGGCCTCAACGAGCAGTACTTC.

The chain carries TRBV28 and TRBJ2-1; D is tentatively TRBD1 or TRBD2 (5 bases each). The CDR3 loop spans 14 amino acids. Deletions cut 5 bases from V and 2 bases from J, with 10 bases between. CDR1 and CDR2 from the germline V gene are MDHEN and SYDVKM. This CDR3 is CASSRDGAYNEQFF. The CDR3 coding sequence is TGTGCCAGCAGTCGGGACGGAGCCTACAATGAGCAGTTCTTC.

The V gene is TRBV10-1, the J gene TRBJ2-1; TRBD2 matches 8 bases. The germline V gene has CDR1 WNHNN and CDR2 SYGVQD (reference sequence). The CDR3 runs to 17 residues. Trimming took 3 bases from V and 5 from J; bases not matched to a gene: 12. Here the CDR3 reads CASSDVQAGAGDNEQFF. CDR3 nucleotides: TGCGCCAGCAGTGATGTCCAAGCGGGAGCCGGCGACAATGAGCAGTTCTTC.

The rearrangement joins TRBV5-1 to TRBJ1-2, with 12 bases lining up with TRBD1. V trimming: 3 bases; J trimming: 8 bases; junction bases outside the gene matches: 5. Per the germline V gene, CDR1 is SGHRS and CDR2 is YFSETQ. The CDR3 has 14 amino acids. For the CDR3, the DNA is TGCGCCAGCAGCTCGGGGACAGGGGGCGCCGGCTACACCTTC. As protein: CASSSGTGGAGYTF.

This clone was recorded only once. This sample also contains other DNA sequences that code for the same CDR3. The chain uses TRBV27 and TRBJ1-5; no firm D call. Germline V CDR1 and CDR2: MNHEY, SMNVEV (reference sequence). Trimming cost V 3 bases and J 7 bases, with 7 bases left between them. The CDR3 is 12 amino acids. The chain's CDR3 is CASSLVGQPQHF. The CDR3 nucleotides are TGTGCCAGCAGTTTGGTAGGGCAGCCCCAGCATTTT.

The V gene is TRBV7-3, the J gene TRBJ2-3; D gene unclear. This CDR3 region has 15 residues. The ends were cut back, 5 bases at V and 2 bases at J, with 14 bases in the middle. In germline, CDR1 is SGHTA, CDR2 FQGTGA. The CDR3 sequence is CASSISGPPTDTQYF. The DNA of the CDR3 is TGTGCCAGCAGCATCTCAGGCCCCCCCACAGATACGCAGTATTTT.

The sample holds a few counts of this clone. Written as DNA, the CDR3 is TGTGCCAGCAGTTACGAGACAGGGAGATATTCACCCCTCCACTTT. This codes for CASSYETGRYSPLHF. The V gene is TRBV6-5, the J gene TRBJ1-6, with 7 bases that match TRBD1. The CDR3 is made up of 15 amino acids. The junction had 6 bases not matched to a gene; V was cut back by 2 bases and J by 8 bases. Germline V CDR1 and CDR2: MNHEY, SVGAGI.

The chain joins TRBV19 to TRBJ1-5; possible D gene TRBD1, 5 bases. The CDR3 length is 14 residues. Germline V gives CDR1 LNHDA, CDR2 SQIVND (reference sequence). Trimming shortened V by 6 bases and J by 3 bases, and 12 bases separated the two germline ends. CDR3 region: CASRPGAVNQPQHF. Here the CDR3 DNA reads TGTGCCAGTAGGCCCGGGGCGGTCAATCAGCCCCAGCATTTT.

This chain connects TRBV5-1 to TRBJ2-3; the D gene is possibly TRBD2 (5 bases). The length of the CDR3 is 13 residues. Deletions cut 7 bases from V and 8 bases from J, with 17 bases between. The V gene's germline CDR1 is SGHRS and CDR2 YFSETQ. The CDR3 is CASRAEPEGTQYF. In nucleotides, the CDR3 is TGCGCCAGCCGGGCGGAACCCGAGGGTACGCAGTATTTT.

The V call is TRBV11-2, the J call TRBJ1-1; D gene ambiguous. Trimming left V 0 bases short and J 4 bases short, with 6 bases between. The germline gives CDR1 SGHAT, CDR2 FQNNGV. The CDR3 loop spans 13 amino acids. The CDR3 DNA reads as TGTGCCAGCAGCTTAGAAGGGTTCACTGAAGCTTTCTTT. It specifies CASSLEGFTEAFF.

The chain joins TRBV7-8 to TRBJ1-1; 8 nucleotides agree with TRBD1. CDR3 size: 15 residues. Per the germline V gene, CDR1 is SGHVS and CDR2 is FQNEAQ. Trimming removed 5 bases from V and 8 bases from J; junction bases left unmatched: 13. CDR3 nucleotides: TGTGCCAGCAGCCCCAGGGACAGGTATGCGGAAGAAGCTTTCTTT. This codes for CASSPRDRYAEEAFF.

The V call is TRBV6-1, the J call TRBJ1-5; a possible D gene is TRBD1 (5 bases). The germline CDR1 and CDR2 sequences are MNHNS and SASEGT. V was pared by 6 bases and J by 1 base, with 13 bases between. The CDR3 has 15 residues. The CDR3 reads CASRSVGQSNQPQHF. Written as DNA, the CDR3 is TGTGCCAGCAGGTCCGTCGGACAAAGCAATCAGCCCCAGCATTTT.

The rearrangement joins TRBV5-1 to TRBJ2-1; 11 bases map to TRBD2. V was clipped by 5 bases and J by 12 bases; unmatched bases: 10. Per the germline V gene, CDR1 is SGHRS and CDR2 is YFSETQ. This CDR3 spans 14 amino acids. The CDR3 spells CASRLAGGPVGQFF. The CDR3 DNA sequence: TGCGCCAGCAGATTAGCGGGAGGGCCGGTTGGGCAGTTCTTC.

The CDR3 DNA is TGTGCCAGCAGCTCACAGGGGTTGTCAGGAAACACCATATATTTT. Protein: CASSSQGLSGNTIYF. The chain employs TRBV7-6 and TRBJ1-3; 7 bases match TRBD1. This CDR3 has 15 amino acids. Germline V gene sequence: CDR1 SGHVS, CDR2 FNYEAQ. V was pared by 4 bases and J by 4 bases, with 7 bases of the junction left unmatched.

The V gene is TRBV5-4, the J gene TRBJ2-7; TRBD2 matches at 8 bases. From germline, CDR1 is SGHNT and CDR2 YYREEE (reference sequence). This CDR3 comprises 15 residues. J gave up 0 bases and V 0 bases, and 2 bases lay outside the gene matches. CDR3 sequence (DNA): TGTGCCAGCAGCTTGGGGGGACTAGGCTCCTACGAGCAGTACTTC. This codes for CASSLGGLGSYEQYF.

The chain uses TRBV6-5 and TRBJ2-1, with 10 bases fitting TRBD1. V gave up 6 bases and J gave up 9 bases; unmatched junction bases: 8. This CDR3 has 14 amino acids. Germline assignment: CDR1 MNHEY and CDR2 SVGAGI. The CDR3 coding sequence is TGTGCCAGCAGAAAGGGGGACAGGGGTGGTGAGCAGTTCTTC. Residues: CASRKGDRGGEQFF.

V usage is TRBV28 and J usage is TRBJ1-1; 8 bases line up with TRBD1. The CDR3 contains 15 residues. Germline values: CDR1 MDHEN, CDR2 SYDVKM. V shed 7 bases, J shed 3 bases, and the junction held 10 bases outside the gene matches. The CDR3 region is CASTDRGTEDTEAFF. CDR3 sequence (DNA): TGTGCCAGCACCGACAGGGGTACGGAGGACACTGAAGCTTTCTTT.

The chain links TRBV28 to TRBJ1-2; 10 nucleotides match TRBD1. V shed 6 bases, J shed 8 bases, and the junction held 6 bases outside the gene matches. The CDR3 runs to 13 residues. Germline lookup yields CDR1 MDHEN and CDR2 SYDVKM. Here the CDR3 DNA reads TGTGCCAGCAGAAGACAGGGGGCGACCGGCTACACCTTC. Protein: CASRRQGATGYTF.

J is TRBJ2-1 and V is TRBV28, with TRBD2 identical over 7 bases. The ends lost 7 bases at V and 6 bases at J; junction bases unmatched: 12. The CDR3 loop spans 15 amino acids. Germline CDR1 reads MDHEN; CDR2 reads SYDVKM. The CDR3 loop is CASTLVRGSVNEQFF. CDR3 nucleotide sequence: TGTGCCAGCACCCTCGTGCGCGGGAGTGTCAATGAGCAGTTCTTC.